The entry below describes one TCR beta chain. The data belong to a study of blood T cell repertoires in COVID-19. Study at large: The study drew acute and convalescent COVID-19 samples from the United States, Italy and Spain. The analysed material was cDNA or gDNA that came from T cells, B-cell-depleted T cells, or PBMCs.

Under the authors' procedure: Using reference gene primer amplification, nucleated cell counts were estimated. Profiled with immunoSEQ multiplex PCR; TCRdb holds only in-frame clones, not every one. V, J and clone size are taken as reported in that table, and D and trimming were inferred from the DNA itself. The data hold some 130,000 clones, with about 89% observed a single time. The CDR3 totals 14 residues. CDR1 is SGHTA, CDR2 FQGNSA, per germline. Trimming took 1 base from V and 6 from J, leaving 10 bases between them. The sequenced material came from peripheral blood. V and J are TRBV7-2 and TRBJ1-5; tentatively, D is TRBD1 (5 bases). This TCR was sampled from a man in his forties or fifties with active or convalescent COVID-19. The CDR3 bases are TGTGCCAGCAGCTTAGGGGGGGGTTCTCAGCCCCAGCATTTT. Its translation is CASSLGGGSQPQHF.